The present T cell receptor (beta chain) was sequenced within a study of T cells in Graves' hyperthyroidism and ophthalmopathy. Study findings and constraints: The authors' 13 V-J model separated ophthalmopathy from stable hyperthyroidism.

Germline V lookup: CDR1 SQVTM, CDR2 ANQGSEA. The CDR3 extends over 10 amino acids. Trimming took 7 bases from V and 5 from J, leaving 8 bases between them. The CDR3 regions of TCR beta were amplified from RNA transcripts. HTBI primers drove first-round RT-PCR of the TCR CDR3. One entry per CDR3 protein, called by TCRdb with MiXCR from the multiplex PCR reads. The sample has around 240,000 distinct CDR3 sequences, about 15% seen once. This clonotype was detected many times. The antigen is unknown. The receptor was isolated from a woman between 40 and 50 years old with Graves' hyperthyroidism that later progressed to Graves' ophthalmopathy. The chain combines TRBV29-1 with TRBJ2-5, with D uncertain. Sample: blood. CDR3 amino acids: CSGRRETQYF. The CDR3, as DNA: TGCAGCGGGCGTCGGGAGACCCAGTACTTC.